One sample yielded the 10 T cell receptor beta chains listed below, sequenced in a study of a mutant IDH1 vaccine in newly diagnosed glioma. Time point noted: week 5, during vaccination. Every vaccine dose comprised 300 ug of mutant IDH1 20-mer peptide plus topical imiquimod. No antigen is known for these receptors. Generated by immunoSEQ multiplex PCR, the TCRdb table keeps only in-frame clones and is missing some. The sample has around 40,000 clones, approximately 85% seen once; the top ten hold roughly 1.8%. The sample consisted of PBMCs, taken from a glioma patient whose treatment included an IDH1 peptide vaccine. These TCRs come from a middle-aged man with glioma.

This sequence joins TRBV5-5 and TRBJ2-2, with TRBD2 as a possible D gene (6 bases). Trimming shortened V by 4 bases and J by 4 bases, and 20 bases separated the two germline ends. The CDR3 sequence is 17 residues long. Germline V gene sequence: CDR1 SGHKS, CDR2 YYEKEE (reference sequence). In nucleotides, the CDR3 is TGTGCCAGCAGCCTGGCGGGACCACGGATGGGCACCGGGGAGCTGTTTTTT. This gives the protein CASSLAGPRMGTGELFF. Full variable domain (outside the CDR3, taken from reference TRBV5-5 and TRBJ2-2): DAGVTQSPTHLIKTRGQQVTLRCSPISGHKSVSWYQQVLGQGPQFIFQYYEKEERGRGNFPDRFSARQFPNYSSELNVNALLLGDSALYLCASSLAGPRMGTGELFFGEGSRLTVL.

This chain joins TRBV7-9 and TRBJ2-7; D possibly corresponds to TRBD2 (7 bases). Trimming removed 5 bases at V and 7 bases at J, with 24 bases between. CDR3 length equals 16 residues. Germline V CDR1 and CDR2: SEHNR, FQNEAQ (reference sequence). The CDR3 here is CASSNKAGALLGEQYF. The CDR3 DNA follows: TGTGCCAGCAGCAACAAGGCGGGGGCTCTACTAGGGGAGCAGTACTTC.

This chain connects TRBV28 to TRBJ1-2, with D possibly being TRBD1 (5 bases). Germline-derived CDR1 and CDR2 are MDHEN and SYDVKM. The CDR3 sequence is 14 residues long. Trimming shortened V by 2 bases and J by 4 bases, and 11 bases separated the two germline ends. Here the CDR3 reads CASSLSRGVYGYTF. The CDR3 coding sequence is TGTGCCAGCAGTTTAAGTCGGGGCGTCTATGGCTACACCTTC.

CDR3 amino acids: CASSPLMPETQYF. The CDR3, as DNA: TGTGCCAGCAGCCCCCTAATGCCCGAGACCCAGTACTTC. The chain combines TRBV9 with TRBJ2-5; D gene ambiguous. V was pared by 4 bases and J by 5 bases, with 12 bases between. Per the germline V gene, CDR1 is SGDLS and CDR2 is YYNGEE. The CDR3 totals 13 residues.

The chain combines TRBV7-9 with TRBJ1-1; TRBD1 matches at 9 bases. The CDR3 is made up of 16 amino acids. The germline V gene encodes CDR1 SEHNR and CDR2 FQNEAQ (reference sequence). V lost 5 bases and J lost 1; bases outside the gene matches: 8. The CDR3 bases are TGTGCCAGCAGCCGAAGGGACAGGGTGGCGAACACTGAAGCTTTCTTT. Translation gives CASSRRDRVANTEAFF.

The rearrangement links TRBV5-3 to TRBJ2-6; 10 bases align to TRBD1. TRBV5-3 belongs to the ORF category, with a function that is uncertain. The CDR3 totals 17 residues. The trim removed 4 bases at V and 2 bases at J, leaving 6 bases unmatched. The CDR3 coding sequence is TGTGCCAGAAGCACCGGGACAGGGGAGGCTGGGGCCAACGTCCTGACTTTC. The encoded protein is CARSTGTGEAGANVLTF.

CDR3 amino acids: CASSERDRTTDTQYF. In nucleotides, the CDR3 is TGTGCCAGCAGCGAGAGGGACAGAACGACAGATACGCAGTATTTT. The rearrangement joins TRBV9 to TRBJ2-3; 7 bases agree with TRBD1. The CDR3 consists of 15 residues. Trimming removed 3 bases from V and 3 bases from J; junction bases left unmatched: 7. The germline CDR1 and CDR2 sequences are SGDLS and YYNGEE.

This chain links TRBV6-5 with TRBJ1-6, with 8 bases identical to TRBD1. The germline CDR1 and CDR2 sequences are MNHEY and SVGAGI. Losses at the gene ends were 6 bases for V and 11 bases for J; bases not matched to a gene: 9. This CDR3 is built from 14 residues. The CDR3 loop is CASSRGTGGAPLHF. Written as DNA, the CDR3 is TGTGCCAGCAGCCGCGGGACAGGTGGGGCACCCCTCCACTTT.

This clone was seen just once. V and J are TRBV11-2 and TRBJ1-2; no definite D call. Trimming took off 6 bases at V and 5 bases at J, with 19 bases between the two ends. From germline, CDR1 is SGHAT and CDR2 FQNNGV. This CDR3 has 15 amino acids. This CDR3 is CASREPGGDDYGYTF. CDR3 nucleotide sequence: TGTGCCAGCAGGGAACCGGGTGGGGATGATTATGGCTACACCTTC.

The CDR3 loop is CASSEASATYEQYF. Written as DNA, the CDR3 is TGTGCCAGCAGTGAAGCTTCGGCCACCTACGAGCAGTACTTC. The rearrangement links TRBV6-1 to TRBJ2-7; D unresolved. V lost 0 bases and J lost 2, with 8 bases in between. The CDR3 is 14 residues long. Germline V gene data show CDR1 as MNHNS and CDR2 as SASEGT.